This section outlines one T cell receptor (beta chain) sequence together with its context. In the original processing: Using reference gene primer amplification, nucleated cell counts were estimated. Sequenced by immunoSEQ multiplex PCR; TCRdb stores in-frame clones only, minus some. The D gene and trimming were derived from the DNA, and the V and J assignments and clone size from that table. Of about 87,000 clones in the sample, 70% to 90% are singletons; the top ten hold around 7%. The CDR3 totals 15 residues. From germline, CDR1 is SGHRS and CDR2 YFSETQ. Trimming left V 1 base short and J 0 bases short, with 7 bases between. This specimen belongs to a study of blood T cell repertoires in COVID-19. On the study more broadly: Spain, Italy and the United States supplied samples that represented acute and convalescent COVID-19. The cDNA or gDNA used as material had been derived from T cells, B-cell-depleted T cells, or PBMCs.

The receptor's source is a human donor with acute or convalescent COVID-19. The donor label of this sample is uncertain. The sample comprised peripheral blood. The rearrangement joins TRBV5-1 to TRBJ1-4, with a possible D match to TRBD1 (5 bases). As DNA, the CDR3 is TGCGCCAGCAGCTTGAGGGACTCAACTAATGAAAAACTGTTTTTT. It specifies CASSLRDSTNEKLFF.